This TCR beta chain was captured by sequencing in a study of CD8 T cells in Susac syndrome. Reverse transcription of about 0.5 to 1 ug RNA was carried out with random hexamers. TCRdb fed the immunoSEQ multiplex PCR reads into MiXCR, producing one record per CDR3 protein. Of 80,000 or so distinct CDR3 sequences listed, approximately 96% are singletons. The V gene's germline CDR1 is LNHNV and CDR2 YYDKDF (reference sequence). Trimming pared 1 base from V and 5 bases from J, leaving 11 bases between. The CDR3 consists of 14 residues. The sequenced material came from CD8+ T cells from PBMCs. This chain links TRBV15 with TRBJ1-1; D is ambiguous. This TCR derives from a human donor with Susac syndrome. The CDR3 DNA reads as TGTGCCACCAGCAGAGTAGAGGAGTCAACTGAAGCTTTCTTT. Translation: CATSRVEESTEAFF. The full variable domain, in which reference TRBV15 and TRBJ1-1 provide the parts outside the CDR3, is DAMVIQNPRYQVTQFGKPVTLSCSQTLNHNVMYWYQQKSSQAPKLLFHYYDKDFNNEADTPDNFQSRRPNTSFCFLDIRSPGLGDTAMYLCATSRVEESTEAFFGQGTRLTVV.